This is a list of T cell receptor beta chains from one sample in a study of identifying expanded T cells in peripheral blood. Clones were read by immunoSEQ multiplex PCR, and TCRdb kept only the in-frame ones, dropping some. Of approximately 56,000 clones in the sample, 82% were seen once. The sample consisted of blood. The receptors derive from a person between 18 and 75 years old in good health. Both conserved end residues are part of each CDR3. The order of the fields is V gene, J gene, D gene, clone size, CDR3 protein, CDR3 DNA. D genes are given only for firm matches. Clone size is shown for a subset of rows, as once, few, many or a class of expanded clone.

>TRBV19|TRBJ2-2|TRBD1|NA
CASRLPRQGAGTGELFF
TGTGCCAGTAGACTTCCCCGACAGGGGGCAGGGACCGGGGAGCTGTTTTTT
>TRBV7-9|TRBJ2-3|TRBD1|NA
CASSLDRGLWSTDTQYF
TGTGCCAGCAGCTTGGACAGGGGGCTGTGGAGCACAGATACGCAGTATTTT
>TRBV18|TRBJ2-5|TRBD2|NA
CASSPMTSGDQETQYF
TGTGCCAGCTCACCGATGACTAGCGGGGACCAAGAGACCCAGTACTTC
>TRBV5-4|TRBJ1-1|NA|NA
CASSSTTQGTEAFF
TGTGCCAGCAGCTCGACAACCCAGGGTACTGAAGCTTTCTTT
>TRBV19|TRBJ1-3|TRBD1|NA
CASSMDRGYGNTIYF
TGTGCCAGTAGTATGGACAGGGGTTATGGAAACACCATATATTTT
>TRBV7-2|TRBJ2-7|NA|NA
CASSLVGGGSLYYEQYF
TGTGCCAGCAGCTTAGTTGGGGGCGGGAGCCTCTACTACGAGCAGTACTTC
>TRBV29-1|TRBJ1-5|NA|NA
CSVAGNSNQPQHF
TGCAGCGTTGCGGGAAATAGCAATCAGCCCCAGCATTTT
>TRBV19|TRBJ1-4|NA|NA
CASSLSEKLFF
TGTGCCAGTAGTCTGAGCGAAAAACTGTTTTTT
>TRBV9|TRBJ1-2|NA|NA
CASSVDPSYGYTF
TGTGCCAGCAGCGTAGACCCCAGCTATGGCTACACCTTC
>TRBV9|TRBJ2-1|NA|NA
CASSEEGNDEQFF
TGTGCCAGCAGCGAGGAAGGGAACGATGAGCAGTTCTTC
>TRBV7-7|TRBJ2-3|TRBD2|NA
CASSPLAGGTDTQYF
TGTGCCAGCAGCCCACTAGCGGGAGGCACAGATACGCAGTATTTT
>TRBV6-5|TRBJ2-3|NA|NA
CASSQGPITDTQYF
TGTGCCAGCAGTCAGGGACCGATCACAGATACGCAGTATTTT
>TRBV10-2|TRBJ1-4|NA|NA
CASRDGGEVQGKLFF
TGCGCCAGCCGTGACGGGGGCGAGGTCCAGGGAAAACTGTTTTTT
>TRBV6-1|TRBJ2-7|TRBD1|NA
CASSGPDRGSYEQYF
TGTGCCAGCAGTGGCCCAGACAGGGGGAGCTACGAGCAGTACTTC
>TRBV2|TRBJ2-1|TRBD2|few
CASSPAGGSSSYNEQFF
TGTGCCAGCAGTCCAGCGGGAGGCTCAAGCTCCTACAATGAGCAGTTCTTC
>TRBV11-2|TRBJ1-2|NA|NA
CASSLSRGANYGYTF
TGTGCCAGCAGCCTCAGCAGGGGAGCTAACTATGGCTACACCTTC
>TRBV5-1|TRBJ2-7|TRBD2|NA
CASSSSGSEQYF
TGCGCCAGCAGTTCTAGCGGATCCGAGCAGTACTTC
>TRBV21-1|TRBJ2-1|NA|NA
CASSKRFPGLASYNEQFF
TGTGCCAGCAGTAAAAGGTTCCCGGGACTAGCGTCCTACAATGAGCAGTTCTTC
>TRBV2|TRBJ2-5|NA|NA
CASSEERGGQETQYF
TGTGCCAGCAGTGAAGAGAGGGGGGGTCAAGAGACCCAGTACTTC
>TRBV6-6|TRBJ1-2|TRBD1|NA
CASSYDRGNYGYTF
TGTGCCAGCAGTTATGACAGGGGTAACTATGGCTACACCTTC
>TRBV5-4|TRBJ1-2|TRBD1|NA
CASSLVDRENYGYTF
TGTGCCAGCAGCTTGGTGGACAGGGAAAACTATGGCTACACCTTC
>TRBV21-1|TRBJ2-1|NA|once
CATTQTLRGPTEQFF
TGTGCCACAACCCAAACCCTCAGGGGACCCACAGAGCAGTTCTTC
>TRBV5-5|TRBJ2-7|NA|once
CASSLMDTPAYEQYF
TGTGCCAGCAGCTTGATGGACACCCCCGCCTACGAGCAGTACTTC
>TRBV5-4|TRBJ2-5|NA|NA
CASSGGETQYF
TGTGCCAGCAGCGGGGGGGAGACCCAGTACTTC
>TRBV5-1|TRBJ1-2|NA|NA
CASREPTGGYTF
TGCGCCAGCAGGGAACCTACGGGAGGCTACACCTTC
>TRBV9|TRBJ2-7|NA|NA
CASSTQGGYEQYF
TGTGCCAGCAGCACTCAGGGGGGCTACGAGCAGTACTTC
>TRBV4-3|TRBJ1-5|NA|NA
CASSQDSGGRQPQHF
TGCGCCAGCAGCCAAGATTCAGGAGGGCGTCAGCCCCAGCATTTT
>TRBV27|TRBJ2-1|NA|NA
CASSLIGSYNEQFF
TGTGCCAGCAGTTTGATCGGCTCCTACAATGAGCAGTTCTTC
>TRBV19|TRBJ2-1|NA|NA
CASSIDPRSDEQFF
TGTGCCAGTAGTATAGATCCAAGGTCCGATGAGCAGTTCTTC
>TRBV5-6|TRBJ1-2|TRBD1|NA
CASSGSTGWYGYTF
TGTGCCAGCAGCGGCTCGACAGGGTGGTATGGCTACACCTTC
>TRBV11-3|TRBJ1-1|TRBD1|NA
CASSFGRGGTEAFF
TGTGCCAGCAGCTTTGGCAGGGGGGGGACTGAAGCTTTCTTT
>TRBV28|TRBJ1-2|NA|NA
CASSSRQDYYGYTF
TGTGCCAGCAGCTCCCGACAGGACTACTATGGCTACACCTTC
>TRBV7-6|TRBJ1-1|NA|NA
CASAKEGSKGAFF
TGTGCCAGCGCCAAGGAGGGTTCGAAGGGAGCTTTCTTT
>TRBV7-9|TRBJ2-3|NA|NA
CASSLGGVGTDTQYF
TGTGCCAGCAGCTTAGGCGGGGTGGGAACAGATACGCAGTATTTT
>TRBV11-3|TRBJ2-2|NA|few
CASSLGFGRTGELFF
TGTGCCAGCAGCTTGGGATTCGGTCGAACCGGGGAGCTGTTTTTT
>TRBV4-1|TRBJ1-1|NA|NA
CASSQDEQRPEAFF
TGCGCCAGCAGCCAAGACGAACAAAGGCCTGAAGCTTTCTTT
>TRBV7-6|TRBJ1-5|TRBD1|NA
CASSLRGGLDRDNQPQHF
TGTGCCAGCAGCTTAAGAGGAGGATTGGACAGGGACAATCAGCCCCAGCATTTT
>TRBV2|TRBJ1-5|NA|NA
CASRLQGLIGQPQHF
TGTGCCAGCAGACTACAGGGACTAATAGGGCAGCCCCAGCATTTT
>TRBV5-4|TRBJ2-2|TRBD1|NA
CASSYYRGQDTGELFF
TGTGCCAGCAGCTATTACAGGGGGCAGGACACCGGGGAGCTGTTTTTT
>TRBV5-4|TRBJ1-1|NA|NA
CASSDPRANTEAFF
TGTGCCAGCAGCGACCCCCGGGCGAACACTGAAGCTTTCTTT
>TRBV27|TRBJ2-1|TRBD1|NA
CASRVQGAFSLLTYNEQFF
TGTGCCAGCAGGGTACAGGGGGCTTTCAGTCTTCTAACCTACAATGAGCAGTTCTTC
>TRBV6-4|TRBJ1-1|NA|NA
CASSDSSRGTEAFF
TGTGCCAGCAGTGACTCGAGTCGAGGGACTGAAGCTTTCTTT
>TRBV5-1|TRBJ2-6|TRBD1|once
CASSFNRGLSGANVLTF
TGCGCCAGCAGCTTCAACAGGGGGCTCTCTGGGGCCAACGTCCTGACTTTC
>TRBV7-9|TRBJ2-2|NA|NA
CASSLNRLAGELFF
TGTGCCAGCAGCTTAAACAGGCTCGCCGGGGAGCTGTTTTTT
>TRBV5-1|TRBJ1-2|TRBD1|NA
CASSLTTGRYGYTF
TGCGCCAGCAGCTTAACGACAGGGCGGTATGGCTACACCTTC
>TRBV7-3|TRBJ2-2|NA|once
CASSLTLGNGELFF
TGTGCCAGCAGCTTAACTTTGGGTAACGGGGAGCTGTTTTTT
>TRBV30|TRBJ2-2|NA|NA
CAWSVRTWGGELFF
TGTGCCTGGAGTGTAAGGACCTGGGGCGGGGAGCTGTTTTTT
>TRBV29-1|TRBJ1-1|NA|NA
CSATANTEAFF
TGCAGCGCGACAGCGAACACTGAAGCTTTCTTT
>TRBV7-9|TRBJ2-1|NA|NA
CASSPRGPQEQFF
TGTGCCAGCAGCCCTCGGGGCCCACAGGAGCAGTTCTTC
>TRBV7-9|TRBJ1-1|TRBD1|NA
CASSYTGGPNTEAFF
TGTGCCAGCAGTTATACAGGGGGACCCAACACTGAAGCTTTCTTT